This entry lists 17 T cell receptor beta chains sequenced from one sample in a study of early T cells in non-severe SARS-CoV-2 infection. TCRdb recomputed calls from the 5' RACE reads with MiXCR, one row per CDR3 protein. Of tens of thousands of distinct CDR3 sequences detected, about 6% appear once; the ten largest clones hold around 30%. This specimen was whole blood, taken at baseline. The receptor set was obtained from an adult who was a healthcare worker with PCR-confirmed SARS-CoV-2 infection or an uninfected control (not recorded which).

This clonotype has at least ten counts. The chain links TRBV7-6 to TRBJ2-1; no reliable D call. The length of the CDR3 is 15 residues. CDR1 and CDR2 from the germline V gene are SGHVS and FNYEAQ. Trimming took off 5 bases at V and 5 bases at J, with 16 bases between the two ends. The CDR3 DNA is TGTGCCAGCAGCCCCCCGGAAGGGATAAACAATGAGCAGTTCTTC. Protein product: CASSPPEGINNEQFF.

Ten or more counts support this clonotype. CDR3 nucleotide sequence: TGTGCCAGCAGTCCTCGTCAGGGACAGGGGTACGAGCAGTACTTC. Translation: CASSPRQGQGYEQYF. This sequence joins TRBV7-2 and TRBJ2-7; TRBD1 matches at 10 bases. With 6 bases clipped from V and 4 bases from J, the junction kept 9 bases outside the gene matches. This CDR3 has 15 residues. Germline lookup yields CDR1 SGHTA and CDR2 FQGNSA. The whole variable domain, remainder taken from reference TRBV7-2 and TRBJ2-7, is GAGVSQSPSNKVTEKGKDVELRCDPISGHTALYWYRQSLGQGLEFLIYFQGNSAPDKSGLPSDRFSAERTGGSVSTLTIQRTQQEDSAVYLCASSPRQGQGYEQYFGPGTRLTVT.

The V gene is TRBV7-2, the J gene TRBJ2-2, with D unclear. The ends were cut back, 1 base at V and 5 bases at J, with 17 bases in the middle. CDR1 is SGHTA and CDR2 is FQGNSA in the germline V gene. This CDR3 comprises 17 residues. CDR3 in DNA: TGTGCCAGCAGCTTAGTGGCCAGGTCAACACGAACCGGGGAGCTGTTTTTT. Encoded protein: CASSLVARSTRTGELFF.

This clonotype was recorded at least ten times. The chain combines TRBV11-2 with TRBJ1-3; D unresolved. V was shortened by 1 base and J by 0 bases, with 13 bases between the two germline ends. The germline CDR1 and CDR2 sequences are SGHAT and FQNNGV. CDR3 length: 17 amino acids. The CDR3: CASSLGGQFLSGNTIYF. CDR3 nucleotides: TGTGCCAGCAGCTTAGGAGGGCAGTTCCTCTCTGGAAACACCATATATTTT.

This clonotype was detected many times. The chain recombines TRBV7-9 with TRBJ2-5; D gene uncertain. Germline CDR1 reads SEHNR; CDR2 reads FQNEAQ (reference sequence). This CDR3 has 12 residues. V gave up 1 base and J gave up 9 bases, with 9 bases separating them. CDR3 nucleotides: TGTGCCAGCAGCTTAGAAGTTGGGTCCCAGTACTTC. It codes for CASSLEVGSQYF.

This clonotype was counted many times. V usage is TRBV6-1 and J usage is TRBJ2-1, with 8 nucleotides matching TRBD1. CDR3 size: 15 residues. The germline gives CDR1 MNHNS, CDR2 SASEGT. Trimming at V came to 6 bases and at J to 7 bases, leaving 11 bases not matched to a gene. The CDR3 here is CASRDTGGLRNEQFF. CDR3 coding DNA: TGTGCCAGCAGGGATACAGGGGGACTGAGAAATGAGCAGTTCTTC.

This clonotype was seen repeatedly, ten times or more. V and J are TRBV27 and TRBJ1-4; D is possibly TRBD1 (6 bases). V lost 6 bases and J lost 8, with 16 bases in between. The CDR3 is 14 amino acids. Germline assignment: CDR1 MNHEY and CDR2 SMNVEV (reference sequence). The CDR3 loop reads CASSGQGRGEKLFF. CDR3 DNA sequence: TGTGCCAGCAGCGGTCAGGGGAGAGGGGAAAAACTGTTTTTT. The full variable domain, in which reference TRBV27 and TRBJ1-4 provide the parts outside the CDR3, is EAQVTQNPRYLITVTGKKLTVTCSQNMNHEYMSWYRQDPGLGLRQIYYSMNVEVTDKGDVPEGYKVSRKEKRNFPLILESPSPNQTSLYFCASSGQGRGEKLFFGSGTQLSVL.

This clonotype was seen at least ten times. This chain links TRBV18 with TRBJ1-2; tentatively, D is TRBD1 (5 bases). The CDR3 covers 14 residues. In germline, CDR1 is KGHSH, CDR2 LQKENI. V was clipped by 2 bases and J by 3 bases, with 10 bases between them. The CDR3 spells CASSPAGDHYGYTF. CDR3 sequence (DNA): TGTGCCAGCTCACCAGCGGGGGATCACTATGGCTACACCTTC.

At least ten counts were recorded for this clonotype. The gene calls are TRBV1 and TRBJ1-2; the table's D call TRBD1 went unverified against the DNA. TRBV1 is classified as a pseudogene. The CDR3 extends over 16 amino acids. CDR3 in DNA: TGCACCAGCAGCCAAGAGGGGGATCCCCTGGACTATGGCTACACCTTC. This gives the protein CTSSQEGDPLDYGYTF.

At least ten counts were recorded for this clonotype. This chain links TRBV7-6 with TRBJ2-1, with D perhaps matching TRBD1 (6 bases). V gave up 4 bases and J gave up 1 base, with 11 bases separating them. From germline, CDR1 is SGHVS and CDR2 FNYEAQ. CDR3 length: 15 residues. The chain's CDR3 is CASSSRQVSYNEQFF. CDR3 coding DNA: TGTGCCAGCAGCTCCCGACAGGTATCCTACAATGAGCAGTTCTTC.

This clonotype was detected many times. CDR3 nucleotide sequence: TGTGCCAGCAGCTCGTATCTAGCGGGAGAATACAATGAGCAGTTCTTC. Translation: CASSSYLAGEYNEQFF. V usage is TRBV7-2 and J usage is TRBJ2-1, with TRBD2 matching 10 bases. Germline V CDR1 and CDR2: SGHTA, FQGNSA. The CDR3 is 16 amino acids. V was clipped by 4 bases and J by 4 bases; unmatched bases: 7.

At least ten counts were recorded for this clonotype. The rearrangement uses TRBV6-1 and TRBJ2-7, with D possibly being TRBD1 or TRBD2 (6 bases each). V lost 1 base and J 0 bases, leaving 10 bases between the germline ends. Germline V gene data show CDR1 as MNHNS and CDR2 as SASEGT. The CDR3 sequence is 15 residues long. CDR3 in amino acids: CASSEGPGASYEQYF. The CDR3 DNA reads TGTGCCAGCAGTGAAGGGCCGGGGGCCTCCTACGAGCAGTACTTC.

This clonotype appeared many times. This chain joins TRBV29-1 and TRBJ1-5; the D gene is possibly TRBD1 (5 bases). CDR1 and CDR2 (germline): SQVTM, ANQGSEA. The length of the CDR3 is 13 residues. Trimming shortened V by 1 base and J by 2 bases, and 6 bases separated the two germline ends. The CDR3 region is CSVEVGGNQPQHF. CDR3 DNA: TGCAGCGTTGAAGTGGGGGGCAATCAGCCCCAGCATTTT.

This clonotype was observed at least ten times. V gene TRBV6-5 combines with J gene TRBJ1-1; weak D call: TRBD1 (6 bases). The CDR3 loop spans 13 amino acids. Germline V CDR1 and CDR2: MNHEY, SVGAGI. Trimming removed 2 bases at V and 8 bases at J, with 12 bases between. The CDR3 DNA reads as TGTGCCAGCAGTTACGGCAGGGGATCCGAAGCTTTCTTT. This gives the protein CASSYGRGSEAFF.

The genes are TRBV1 and TRBJ2-1; TRBD2 was called by the table and not checked on the DNA. TRBV1 counts as a pseudogene. The CDR3 is 17 amino acids. The DNA of the CDR3 is TGCACCAGCAGCCCCCATGGACCTAGCGGAGGCCCAAATGAGCAGTTCTTC. It translates to CTSSPHGPSGGPNEQFF.

This clonotype was detected ten times or more. This chain joins TRBV4-2 and TRBJ2-1; 7 bases align to TRBD2. After removal of 0 bases from V and 7 bases from J, the junction contained 9 bases not matched to a gene. Germline assignment: CDR1 LGHNA and CDR2 YNFKEQ. This CDR3 spans 16 amino acids. The CDR3 bases are TGTGCCAGCAGCCAAGAGGGAGGGAGCATGTTTAATGAGCAGTTCTTC. Residues: CASSQEGGSMFNEQFF.

The table lists this clonotype with many counts. The chain couples TRBV6-2 or TRBV6-3 to TRBJ1-5, with D perhaps TRBD1 (5 bases). Germline V gives CDR1 MNHEY, CDR2 SVGEGT. Trimming took off 9 bases at V and 0 bases at J, with 6 bases between the two ends. The CDR3 runs 12 residues. Here the CDR3 DNA reads TGTGCCAGTACAGGTAGCAATCAGCCCCAGCATTTT. Its protein product is CASTGSNQPQHF.